These T cell receptor beta chains were read from a single sample in a study of blood T cell repertoires in COVID-19. TCRdb keeps only in-frame clones here, not all; method: immunoSEQ multiplex PCR. Of 300,000 to 350,000 clones in the sample, roughly 90% were seen once. Sequences were obtained from peripheral blood. These receptors all come from a man between 18 and 35 years old with active or convalescent COVID-19. Both conserved end residues are part of each CDR3. A D gene is named only where the DNA matches it firmly. Not every row has a clone size; where given, it reads once, few, many or a size class.

cdr3_aa: CASSDYFPSTDTQYF
cdr3_nt: TGCGCCAGCAGCGACTACTTCCCTAGCACAGATACGCAGTATTTT
v_call: TRBV4-1
j_call: TRBJ2-3
d_call: -
clone_size: -

cdr3_aa: CASSQEPVSGSYEQYF
cdr3_nt: TGCGCCAGCAGCCAGGAGCCCGTTTCCGGGAGCTACGAGCAGTACTTC
v_call: TRBV4-1
j_call: TRBJ2-7
d_call: -
clone_size: -

cdr3_aa: CASSPDRGSYEQYF
cdr3_nt: TGTGCCAGCAGCCCGGACAGGGGGAGCTACGAGCAGTACTTC
v_call: TRBV11-2
j_call: TRBJ2-7
d_call: TRBD1
clone_size: -

cdr3_aa: CASSPTGVKGGYTF
cdr3_nt: TGTGCCAGCAGCCCTACGGGAGTGAAGGGGGGCTACACCTTC
v_call: TRBV7-2
j_call: TRBJ1-2
d_call: -
clone_size: -

cdr3_aa: CASSAGTGGHEQFF
cdr3_nt: TGTGCCAGCAGCGCGGGAACGGGGGGGCACGAGCAGTTCTTC
v_call: TRBV6-2/TRBV6-3
j_call: TRBJ2-1
d_call: TRBD2
clone_size: -

cdr3_aa: CASSILTASGNTIYF
cdr3_nt: TGTGCCAGTAGTATATTGACAGCCTCTGGAAACACCATATATTTT
v_call: TRBV19
j_call: TRBJ1-3
d_call: -
clone_size: -

cdr3_aa: CASSREETQYF
cdr3_nt: TGTGCCAGCAGCCGGGAGGAGACCCAGTACTTC
v_call: TRBV6-6
j_call: TRBJ2-5
d_call: -
clone_size: -

cdr3_aa: CASSPSRDRVRGTEAFF
cdr3_nt: TGTGCCAGCAGCCCCTCCCGGGACAGGGTTCGGGGCACTGAAGCTTTCTTT
v_call: TRBV7-9
j_call: TRBJ1-1
d_call: TRBD1
clone_size: -

cdr3_aa: CASRSTGGAETQYF
cdr3_nt: TGCGCCAGCAGATCTACAGGGGGCGCGGAGACCCAGTACTTC
v_call: TRBV5-1
j_call: TRBJ2-5
d_call: TRBD1
clone_size: -

cdr3_aa: CASSYREGSTDTQYF
cdr3_nt: TGTGCCAGCAGTTATCGGGAGGGCAGCACAGATACGCAGTATTTT
v_call: TRBV6-5
j_call: TRBJ2-3
d_call: TRBD2
clone_size: -

cdr3_aa: CASSRDRSTGELFF
cdr3_nt: TGTGCCAGCAGTAGGGACAGATCCACCGGGGAGCTGTTTTTT
v_call: TRBV6-5
j_call: TRBJ2-2
d_call: TRBD1
clone_size: -

cdr3_aa: CASSLVAGGQETQYF
cdr3_nt: TGTGCCAGCAGCTTAGTCGCGGGGGGTCAAGAGACCCAGTACTTC
v_call: TRBV11-2
j_call: TRBJ2-5
d_call: TRBD2
clone_size: -

cdr3_aa: CATSDSGVVTGANVLTF
cdr3_nt: TGTGCCACCAGTGATTCGGGTGTAGTAACTGGGGCCAACGTCCTGACTTTC
v_call: TRBV24-1
j_call: TRBJ2-6
d_call: -
clone_size: -

cdr3_aa: CASSLGDYSYNEQFF
cdr3_nt: TGTGCCAGCAGCTTGGGTGACTACTCCTACAATGAGCAGTTCTTC
v_call: TRBV5-6
j_call: TRBJ2-1
d_call: -
clone_size: -

cdr3_aa: CASSLRTAGEQYF
cdr3_nt: TGTGCCAGCAGTCTCCGGACAGCCGGCGAGCAGTACTTC
v_call: TRBV12-3/TRBV12-4
j_call: TRBJ2-7
d_call: -
clone_size: -

cdr3_aa: CASSSKQGLKNIQYF
cdr3_nt: TGTGCCAGTAGTAGTAAACAGGGTCTCAAAAACATTCAGTACTTC
v_call: TRBV19
j_call: TRBJ2-4
d_call: -
clone_size: few

cdr3_aa: CASSLGGRGTNEKLFF
cdr3_nt: TGTGCCAGCAGCTTAGGGGGTCGGGGAACTAATGAAAAACTGTTTTTT
v_call: TRBV7-9
j_call: TRBJ1-4
d_call: -
clone_size: -

cdr3_aa: CARVDRDHCNQFF
cdr3_nt: TGTGCCAGGGTGGACAGGGACCATTGCAATCAGTTCTTC
v_call: TRBV21-1
j_call: TRBJ2-1
d_call: -
clone_size: -

cdr3_aa: CASSQAGGGYTF
cdr3_nt: TGTGCCAGCAGCCAAGCGGGGGGTGGCTACACCTTC
v_call: TRBV3-1/TRBV3-2
j_call: TRBJ1-2
d_call: -
clone_size: -

cdr3_aa: CASSFLGLAGVQDTQYF
cdr3_nt: TGTGCCAGCAGCTTCCTGGGACTAGCGGGGGTTCAAGATACGCAGTATTTT
v_call: TRBV7-2
j_call: TRBJ2-3
d_call: TRBD2
clone_size: -

cdr3_aa: CASSVGGNSYEQYF
cdr3_nt: TGTGCCAGCAGCGTAGGCGGCAACTCCTACGAGCAGTACTTC
v_call: TRBV9
j_call: TRBJ2-7
d_call: -
clone_size: few

cdr3_aa: CASSSRRGYEQYF
cdr3_nt: TGTGCCAGCAGCTCCCGGCGGGGCTACGAGCAGTACTTC
v_call: TRBV27
j_call: TRBJ2-7
d_call: -
clone_size: -

cdr3_aa: CASSWTGVEKLFF
cdr3_nt: TGTGCCAGCAGCTGGACAGGGGTCGAAAAACTGTTTTTT
v_call: TRBV5-6
j_call: TRBJ1-4
d_call: TRBD1
clone_size: -

cdr3_aa: CASTTGTEHTDTQYF
cdr3_nt: TGTGCCAGCACCACCGGGACAGAACACACAGATACGCAGTATTTT
v_call: TRBV6-5
j_call: TRBJ2-3
d_call: TRBD1
clone_size: -

cdr3_aa: CASSLLGTGYSPLHF
cdr3_nt: TGTGCCAGCAGTTTATTAGGGACAGGGTATTCACCCCTCCACTTT
v_call: TRBV28
j_call: TRBJ1-6
d_call: TRBD1
clone_size: -

cdr3_aa: CTSSQAGEGPTREQYF
cdr3_nt: TGCACCAGCAGCCAAGCAGGGGAGGGACCCACTAGGGAGCAGTACTTC
v_call: TRBV1
j_call: TRBJ2-7
d_call: -
clone_size: -

cdr3_aa: CASSSRQGGWAGYTF
cdr3_nt: TGTGCCAGCAGTTCACGACAGGGAGGCTGGGCTGGCTACACCTTC
v_call: TRBV27
j_call: TRBJ1-2
d_call: TRBD1
clone_size: few

cdr3_aa: CASSGKQSGRASDEQYF
cdr3_nt: TGCGCCAGCAGCGGAAAACAGAGCGGGAGGGCCTCCGACGAGCAGTACTTC
v_call: TRBV4-1
j_call: TRBJ2-7
d_call: TRBD2
clone_size: -

cdr3_aa: CASSFGTATYEQYF
cdr3_nt: TGTGCCAGCAGCTTCGGGACAGCAACCTACGAGCAGTACTTC
v_call: TRBV11-2
j_call: TRBJ2-7
d_call: TRBD1
clone_size: -

cdr3_aa: CASSAQADQPQHF
cdr3_nt: TGTGCCAGCAGCGCGCAGGCTGATCAGCCCCAGCATTTT
v_call: TRBV7-2
j_call: TRBJ1-5
d_call: -
clone_size: -

cdr3_aa: CASSTEASINQPQHF
cdr3_nt: TGTGCCAGTAGTACCGAGGCGTCTATCAATCAGCCCCAGCATTTT
v_call: TRBV19
j_call: TRBJ1-5
d_call: -
clone_size: -

cdr3_aa: CASTPWTSGDNEQFF
cdr3_nt: TGCGCCAGCACCCCCTGGACTAGCGGAGACAATGAGCAGTTCTTC
v_call: TRBV5-1
j_call: TRBJ2-1
d_call: TRBD2
clone_size: -

cdr3_aa: CATGSAGLNTEAFF
cdr3_nt: TGTGCCACCGGGTCGGCGGGCTTGAACACTGAAGCTTTCTTT
v_call: TRBV3-1/TRBV3-2
j_call: TRBJ1-1
d_call: -
clone_size: -

cdr3_aa: CASSLKGLAGGHEQFF
cdr3_nt: TGTGCCAGCAGTTTGAAGGGACTAGCGGGAGGGCACGAGCAGTTCTTC
v_call: TRBV27
j_call: TRBJ2-1
d_call: TRBD2
clone_size: -

cdr3_aa: CASTWGGGSNQPQHF
cdr3_nt: TGTGCCAGCACCTGGGGCGGGGGAAGCAATCAGCCCCAGCATTTT
v_call: TRBV7-9
j_call: TRBJ1-5
d_call: -
clone_size: -

cdr3_aa: CASSLGGINEKLFF
cdr3_nt: TGTGCCAGCAGCCTCGGGGGGATTAATGAAAAACTGTTTTTT
v_call: TRBV11-2
j_call: TRBJ1-4
d_call: -
clone_size: -

cdr3_aa: CASSQVRGGNEQFF
cdr3_nt: TGCGCCAGCAGCCAAGTGCGGGGGGGGAATGAGCAGTTCTTC
v_call: TRBV4-1
j_call: TRBJ2-1
d_call: TRBD2
clone_size: -

cdr3_aa: CSVVQTSYEQYF
cdr3_nt: TGCAGCGTTGTACAGACCTCCTACGAGCAGTACTTC
v_call: TRBV29-1
j_call: TRBJ2-7
d_call: -
clone_size: -

cdr3_aa: CASNPARTGVGETQYF
cdr3_nt: TGTGCCAGCAACCCTGCTCGGACAGGGGTGGGAGAGACCCAGTACTTC
v_call: TRBV28
j_call: TRBJ2-5
d_call: TRBD1
clone_size: -

cdr3_aa: CASSFTRAQETQYF
cdr3_nt: TGTGCCAGCAGCTTTACGCGGGCCCAAGAGACCCAGTACTTC
v_call: TRBV7-2
j_call: TRBJ2-5
d_call: -
clone_size: -

cdr3_aa: CASRTGEGSKNIQYF
cdr3_nt: TGTGCCAGCAGGACAGGGGAGGGGTCCAAAAACATTCAGTACTTC
v_call: TRBV11-3
j_call: TRBJ2-4
d_call: -
clone_size: -

cdr3_aa: CATSRETTGRHLSEQFF
cdr3_nt: TGTGCCACCAGCAGAGAGACGACCGGGAGGCATTTGAGTGAGCAGTTCTTC
v_call: TRBV15
j_call: TRBJ2-1
d_call: TRBD2
clone_size: -

cdr3_aa: CAISQDSTPYNEQFF
cdr3_nt: TGTGCCATCAGTCAGGACAGCACCCCCTACAATGAGCAGTTCTTC
v_call: TRBV10-3
j_call: TRBJ2-1
d_call: -
clone_size: few

cdr3_aa: CASSSTDRGDGYTF
cdr3_nt: TGTGCCAGCAGCTCCACGGACAGAGGGGATGGCTACACCTTC
v_call: TRBV7-2
j_call: TRBJ1-2
d_call: -
clone_size: -

cdr3_aa: CASSQDQGLYGYTF
cdr3_nt: TGTGCCAGCAGCCAAGATCAGGGACTCTATGGCTACACCTTC
v_call: TRBV3-1/TRBV3-2
j_call: TRBJ1-2
d_call: -
clone_size: few

cdr3_aa: CASSTQGFYGYTF
cdr3_nt: TGTGCCAGCAGCACACAGGGTTTCTATGGCTACACCTTC
v_call: TRBV7-2
j_call: TRBJ1-2
d_call: -
clone_size: -

cdr3_aa: CASSLVTSGHTDTQYF
cdr3_nt: TGTGCCAGCAGCTTAGTGACTAGCGGCCACACAGATACGCAGTATTTT
v_call: TRBV7-9
j_call: TRBJ2-3
d_call: TRBD2
clone_size: -

cdr3_aa: CASRPKGWTDGNTIYF
cdr3_nt: TGTGCCAGCAGACCGAAAGGGTGGACAGATGGAAACACCATATATTTT
v_call: TRBV7-9
j_call: TRBJ1-3
d_call: -
clone_size: -